This paragraph reports one T cell receptor (beta chain). Between the trimmed V and J ends, which lost 4 bases and 6 bases, there was a span of 10 bases. Per the germline V gene, CDR1 is MGHRA and CDR2 is YSYEKL. There are 13 residues in the CDR3. This record comes from a study of blood T cell repertoires in COVID-19. About the study: The United States, Italy and Spain provided the acute and convalescent COVID-19 samples. PBMCs, B-cell-depleted T cells, or T cells were the source of the cDNA or gDNA that made up the material.

Per the authors' pipeline: Researchers report that nucleated cell counts were estimated from reference gene primer amplification. Using immunoSEQ multiplex PCR, the repertoire was profiled, and TCRdb retains in-frame clones only, with some absent. The V and J calls and clone size are taken from that table; D and trimming were inferred from the DNA. The table has 150,000 or so clones, more than 70% seen once. The sample comprised peripheral blood. The V gene is TRBV4-1, the J gene TRBJ1-3; D is unresolved. The clonotype was recovered from an older woman with acute or convalescent COVID-19. CDR3 sequence (DNA): TGCGCCAGCAGCCTCGGTTCCGAAAACACCATATATTTT. Translation gives CASSLGSENTIYF.